The 26 T cell receptor beta chains in this list originate from one sample, sequenced in a study of cytomegalovirus exposure and HLA in healthy donors. 13 Jbeta primers and 60 Vbeta primers were used for the PCR. The repertoire was sequenced with immunoSEQ multiplex PCR; TCRdb's copy has only in-frame clones and lacks some. This table has about 120,000 clones, around 74% appearing once. Sequenced: PBMCs. The receptors shown here come from a man aged 60 to 75 in good health and CMV-seropositive.

The V call is TRBV19, the J call TRBJ2-7, with D possibly matching TRBD2 (5 bases). Germline CDR1 LNHDA, CDR2 SQIVND (reference sequence). The CDR3 runs to 13 residues. Trimming stripped 10 bases from V and 3 bases from J, with 16 bases between. The CDR3, as DNA: TGTGCCACCGCTTCGGAAGAGGGCTACGAGCAGTACTTC. It specifies CATASEEGYEQYF.

This sequence joins TRBV6-6 and TRBJ2-7; 8 bases agree with TRBD2. Trimming at V came to 7 bases and at J to 3 bases, leaving 8 bases not matched to a gene. CDR3 length: 14 residues. Germline CDR1 is MNHNY and CDR2 is SVGAGI (reference sequence). The CDR3 here is CASTNQRGNYEQYF. CDR3 bases: TGTGCCAGCACCAACCAGCGGGGGAACTACGAGCAGTACTTC.

The J gene is TRBJ1-1, the V gene TRBV19; D gene unclear. Trimming removed 2 bases from V and 2 bases from J, with 12 bases in between. The CDR3 spans 15 residues. CDR1 is LNHDA, CDR2 SQIVND, per germline (reference sequence). DNA of the CDR3: TGTGCCAGTAGTATATACGGTGCCGTTAACACTGAAGCTTTCTTT. Residues: CASSIYGAVNTEAFF. Variable domain in full (rest from reference TRBV19 and TRBJ1-1): DGGITQSPKYLFRKEGQNVTLSCEQNLNHDAMYWYRQDPGQGLRLIYYSQIVNDFQKGDIAEGYSVSREKKESFPLTVTSAQKNPTAFYLCASSIYGAVNTEAFFGQGTRLTVV.

CDR3 coding DNA: TGTGCCAGCAGTCCTAGGGTCCGGGACACAGCTAACTATGGCTACACCTTC. This encodes CASSPRVRDTANYGYTF. This rearrangement joins TRBV27 to TRBJ1-2, with a tentative D call TRBD1 (6 bases). The CDR3 has 17 amino acids. Looked up from germline, CDR1 is MNHEY and CDR2 is SMNVEV (reference sequence). Trimming removed 5 bases from V and 0 bases from J, with 19 bases in between.

V usage is TRBV5-1 and J usage is TRBJ1-1, with D possibly TRBD1 on 6 matching bases. From germline, CDR1 is SGHRS and CDR2 YFSETQ. CDR3 size: 13 residues. Trimming took off 4 bases at V and 3 bases at J, with 10 bases between the two ends. The CDR3 DNA is TGCGCCAGCAGCCCGGACAGTTACACTGAAGCTTTCTTT. Encoded protein: CASSPDSYTEAFF.

The chain has TRBV14 and TRBJ1-3; the match to TRBD1 covers 7 bases. The CDR3 runs 15 residues. In germline, CDR1 is SGHDN, CDR2 FVKESK. The J segment lost 3 bases and the V segment lost 4 bases, leaving 6 bases of the junction unmatched. The CDR3 sequence is CASSLDRRFGNTIYF. The CDR3 coding sequence is TGTGCCAGCAGCCTGGACAGGCGGTTTGGAAACACCATATATTTT. The full variable domain, completed using reference TRBV14 and TRBJ1-3, is EAGVTQFPSHSVIEKGQTVTLRCDPISGHDNLYWYRRVMGKEIKFLLHFVKESKQDESGMPNNRFLAERTGGTYSTLKVQPAELEDSGVYFCASSLDRRFGNTIYFGEGSWLTVV.

The chain carries TRBV9 and TRBJ2-5; the match to TRBD2 covers 8 bases. The CDR3 spans 15 residues. Germline V gene sequence: CDR1 SGDLS, CDR2 YYNGEE. V dropped 3 bases and J dropped 1; count of bases not matched to a gene: 5. The CDR3 DNA sequence: TGTGCCAGCAGCGCCACGGGGGGGGCCCAAGAGACCCAGTACTTC. As protein: CASSATGGAQETQYF.

The chain couples TRBV6-1 to TRBJ2-5; no firm D call. The CDR3 covers 10 residues. Trimming took 7 bases from V and 3 from J, leaving 3 bases between them. Germline lookup yields CDR1 MNHNS and CDR2 SASEGT. This chain's CDR3 is CASIKETQYF. CDR3 nucleotides: TGTGCCAGCATTAAAGAGACCCAGTACTTC.

The chain links TRBV6-6 to TRBJ2-3; a possible D gene is TRBD2 (5 bases). Trimming shortened V by 7 bases and J by 5 bases, and 22 bases separated the two germline ends. Germline lookup yields CDR1 MNHNY and CDR2 SVGAGI (reference sequence). The CDR3 has 16 residues. The CDR3 region has the DNA TGTGCCAGCACCCGGATAAACAGCGCCGGAGGAGATACGCAGTATTTT. It specifies CASTRINSAGGDTQYF.

This clone has more than one count but fewer than ten. This rearrangement joins TRBV21-1 to TRBJ2-5; the table's D call, TRBD1, has no DNA check behind it. TRBV21-1 is assigned pseudogene status. The CDR3 sequence is 16 residues long. CDR3 residues: CASSSPGAPSWETQYF. As DNA, the CDR3 is TGTGCCAGCAGCAGCCCAGGTGCTCCAAGTTGGGAGACCCAGTACTTC.

The rearrangement links TRBV2 to TRBJ2-5; 10 nucleotides match TRBD1. The CDR3 is 13 amino acids. In germline, CDR1 is SNHLY, CDR2 FYNNEI. J was trimmed by 4 bases and V by 8 bases; bases with no gene match: 4. The CDR3 region is CASRRDRGETQYF. CDR3 bases: TGTGCCAGCCGCCGGGACAGGGGAGAGACCCAGTACTTC.

This sequence joins TRBV18 and TRBJ2-5; TRBD1 is a possible D gene (7 bases). The J call may not be correct, given that the DNA end is closer to TRBJ2-7. CDR1 is KGHSH and CDR2 is LQKENI in the germline V gene. The CDR3 extends over 14 amino acids. CDR3 residues: CASSPAGQYYEQYF. In nucleotides, the CDR3 is TGTGCCAGCTCACCAGCGGGACAGTACTACGAGCAGTACTTC.

The rearrangement links TRBV13 to TRBJ2-3; 9 bases match TRBD2. V lost 4 bases to trimming and J lost 4 bases; unmatched junction nucleotides: 3. The CDR3 sequence is 14 residues long. Germline V CDR1 and CDR2: PRHDT, FYEKMQ (reference sequence). For the CDR3, the DNA is TGTGCCAGCAGCTCCCGACTAGCGGCAGATACGCAGTATTTT. Amino acid sequence: CASSSRLAADTQYF.

The chain recombines TRBV7-6 with TRBJ2-2, with TRBD1 as a possible D gene (6 bases). Looked up from germline, CDR1 is SGHVS and CDR2 is FNYEAQ. V was clipped by 6 bases and J by 6 bases, with 17 bases between them. This CDR3 comprises 15 residues. The chain's CDR3 is CASSFRDTNSGELFF. The CDR3 coding sequence is TGTGCCAGCAGTTTCCGGGACACCAACTCCGGGGAGCTGTTTTTT. Full variable domain (outside the CDR3, taken from reference TRBV7-6 and TRBJ2-2): GAGVSQSPRYKVTKRGQDVALRCDPISGHVSLYWYRQALGQGPEFLTYFNYEAQQDKSGLPNDRFSAERPEGSISTLTIQRTEQRDSAMYRCASSFRDTNSGELFFGEGSRLTVL.

This clone turned up a few times. The genes are TRBV2 and TRBJ2-3; tentative D call: TRBD1 (5 bases). CDR1 is SNHLY and CDR2 is FYNNEI in the germline V gene. This CDR3 has 13 residues. V was pared by 8 bases and J by 4 bases, with 13 bases between. The CDR3 here is CASQMLGADTQYF. As DNA, the CDR3 is TGTGCCAGCCAAATGCTAGGGGCAGATACGCAGTATTTT.

The chain couples TRBV9 to TRBJ2-7; a possible D gene is TRBD2 (7 bases). Trimming left V 4 bases short and J 3 bases short, with 14 bases between. Germline lookup yields CDR1 SGDLS and CDR2 YYNGEE. CDR3 length: 14 amino acids. For the CDR3, the DNA is TGTGCCAGCAGCCCTAGGGGGGGAGACTACGAGCAGTACTTC. This translates into CASSPRGGDYEQYF.

The chain uses TRBV4-2 and TRBJ2-5; a possible D gene is TRBD2 (5 bases). The CDR3 contains 14 residues. Germline values: CDR1 LGHNA, CDR2 YNFKEQ. V was clipped by 1 base and J by 5 bases, with 11 bases between them. DNA for the CDR3: TGTGCCAGCAGCCAAGTGAGAGGGCGGGAGACCCAGTACTTC. This gives the protein CASSQVRGRETQYF.

The chain links TRBV2 to TRBJ2-7; D might be TRBD1 (6 bases). The CDR3 covers 13 residues. Germline CDR1 SNHLY, CDR2 FYNNEI. Trimming pared 2 bases from V and 5 bases from J, leaving 10 bases between. CDR3 nucleotides: TGTGCCAGCAGTGAACAGGGGTACCACGAGCAGTACTTC. Translated, it gives CASSEQGYHEQYF.

The chain recombines TRBV29-1 with TRBJ1-1, with TRBD1 matching 8 bases. CDR3 size: 12 residues. The ends lost 5 bases at V and 5 bases at J; junction bases unmatched: 4. Germline V gene sequence: CDR1 SQVTM, CDR2 ANQGSEA. The CDR3 sequence: CSVLDRGTEAFF. CDR3 nucleotides: TGCAGCGTTTTAGACAGGGGAACTGAAGCTTTCTTT.

The chain joins TRBV9 to TRBJ1-2; TRBD1 matches at 12 bases. Trimming removed 3 bases from V and 4 bases from J; junction bases left unmatched: 4. Germline V gene data show CDR1 as SGDLS and CDR2 as YYNGEE. The CDR3 sequence is 15 residues long. CDR3 amino acids: CASSAGTGGAYGYTF. The CDR3 coding sequence is TGTGCCAGCAGCGCCGGGACAGGGGGCGCCTATGGCTACACCTTC.

V usage is TRBV18 and J usage is TRBJ2-5, with 7 bases lining up with TRBD1. The CDR3 has 15 amino acids. The trim removed 4 bases at V and 2 bases at J, leaving 7 bases unmatched. Germline lookup yields CDR1 KGHSH and CDR2 LQKENI. This chain's CDR3 is CASSLMTGRQETQYF. In DNA, the CDR3 is TGTGCCAGCTCACTGATGACAGGGCGGCAAGAGACCCAGTACTTC.

The chain recombines TRBV15 with TRBJ1-2; the D is unclear. The V and J ends lost 0 bases and 4 bases respectively, with 9 bases between them. The V gene's germline CDR1 is LNHNV and CDR2 YYDKDF (reference sequence). This CDR3 spans 14 amino acids. The CDR3 nucleotides read TGTGCCACCAGCAGAGATCGGAGCGGCTATGGCTACACCTTC. Its protein is CATSRDRSGYGYTF.

V gene TRBV30 combines with J gene TRBJ1-1, with D perhaps matching TRBD1 (5 bases). This CDR3 spans 13 amino acids. Deletions cut 3 bases from V and 2 bases from J, with 10 bases between. Germline loops: CDR1 GTSNPN, CDR2 SVGIG (reference sequence). In DNA, the CDR3 is TGTGCCTGGAGCCCGGACACTAACACTGAAGCTTTCTTT. Protein: CAWSPDTNTEAFF.

This chain connects TRBV5-1 to TRBJ2-3; D uncertain. The CDR3 is 14 residues long. CDR1 SGHRS and CDR2 YFSETQ come from the germline V gene. Trimming took 2 bases from V and 2 from J, leaving 9 bases between them. CDR3 DNA sequence: TGCGCCAGCAGCTTTGACACACACACAGATACGCAGTATTTT. Residues: CASSFDTHTDTQYF.

J is TRBJ1-1 and V is TRBV5-1; TRBD1 matches 7 bases. The CDR3 loop spans 14 amino acids. CDR1 is SGHRS and CDR2 is YFSETQ in the germline V gene. With 4 bases clipped from V and 4 bases from J, the junction kept 7 bases outside the gene matches. The CDR3 sequence is CASSPGTAGTEAFF. CDR3 nucleotides: TGCGCCAGCAGCCCCGGGACAGCAGGCACTGAAGCTTTCTTT.

The rearrangement joins TRBV29-1 to TRBJ2-7; maybe TRBD2 (6 bases). The germline V gene has CDR1 SQVTM and CDR2 ANQGSEA. The CDR3 covers 14 residues. V was clipped by 4 bases and J by 3 bases, with 16 bases between them. Here the CDR3 reads CSVAVLRGIYEQYF. Written as DNA, the CDR3 is TGCAGCGTTGCGGTCCTCCGGGGGATCTACGAGCAGTACTTC.